Shown below are 20 T cell receptor beta chains from a single sample sequenced in a study of T cells in Graves' hyperthyroidism and ophthalmopathy. There were TCR beta CDR3 regions amplified from RNA transcripts. First-round RT-PCR of the TCR CDR3 relied on the HTBI primer set. Each CDR3 protein gets one entry after TCRdb re-called the multiplex PCR reads with MiXCR. The profile shows hundreds of thousands of distinct CDR3 sequences, around 38% of them singletons. Sequenced input: blood. All receptors derive from a man aged 18 to 30 with Graves' hyperthyroidism.

This clonotype was counted at least ten times. DNA for the CDR3: TGTGCCAGCAGCTTAGAGCAGGGACATAGCAATCAGCCCCAGCATTTT. Residues: CASSLEQGHSNQPQHF. This chain uses TRBV7-8 with TRBJ1-5, with D possibly being TRBD1 (6 bases). With 1 base removed from V and 0 bases from J, the gap between germline ends came to 10 bases. This CDR3 spans 16 amino acids. CDR1 is SGHVS and CDR2 is FQNEAQ in the germline V gene.

This clonotype came up a few times. The gene calls are TRBV6-5 and TRBJ1-1; no definite D call. This CDR3 region has 14 residues. Germline CDR1 is MNHEY and CDR2 is SVGAGI. Trimming stripped 2 bases from V and 2 bases from J, with 9 bases between. The CDR3 nucleotides read TGTGCCAGCAGTTACGACGGAGTTAACACTGAAGCTTTCTTT. Translating gives CASSYDGVNTEAFF.

The chain carries TRBV7-8 and TRBJ2-7; the D gene is possibly TRBD2 (5 bases). V dropped 5 bases and J dropped 6 bases, with 14 bases sitting between them. CDR1 SGHVS and CDR2 FQNEAQ come from the germline V gene. The CDR3 is 13 amino acids. DNA for the CDR3: TGTGCCAGCAGCCCTGGACTGTCTTTCGAGCAGTACTTC. Translation: CASSPGLSFEQYF.

CDR3 region: CATSRDGANTGELFF. In nucleotides, the CDR3 is TGTGCCACCAGCCGTGACGGAGCGAACACCGGGGAGCTGTTTTTT. V usage is TRBV15 and J usage is TRBJ2-2; no reliable D call. The CDR3 has 15 residues. V was shortened by 5 bases and J by 0 bases, with 10 bases between the two germline ends. CDR1 is LNHNV and CDR2 is YYDKDF in the germline V gene (reference sequence).

This clonotype has a handful of counts. J is TRBJ1-3 and V is TRBV19; D may be TRBD1 (5 bases). Trimming removed 5 bases from V and 0 bases from J, with 11 bases in between. The germline V gene has CDR1 LNHDA and CDR2 SQIVND (reference sequence). The CDR3 totals 15 residues. The CDR3 reads CASSPGPGSGNTIYF. In DNA form, the CDR3 reads TGTGCCAGTAGTCCGGGACCTGGCTCTGGAAACACCATATATTTT.

Comments on this clonotype: This could be a read error, since a much larger clone is one nucleotide away. V usage is TRBV10-3 and J usage is TRBJ2-7; tentatively, D is TRBD2 (6 bases). Germline loops: CDR1 ENHRY, CDR2 SYGVKD. The V and J ends lost 5 bases and 5 bases respectively, with 19 bases between them. This CDR3 is built from 15 residues. The CDR3 is CAISRKAGPLDEQYF. The CDR3 bases are TGTGCCATCAGTAGGAAGGCGGGACCGCTGGACGAGCAGTACTTC.

Concerning this clonotype: This may stem from a read error, because a much larger clone lies one nucleotide away. The chain joins TRBV29-1 to TRBJ1-1; no firm D call. Germline CDR1 and CDR2: SQVTM and ANQGSEA. The CDR3 extends over 13 amino acids. The CDR3 DNA reads TGCAGCGTTTTGGGGAGCACGGTCACTGAAGCTCTCTTT. The encoded protein is CSVLGSTVTEALF.

This clonotype was counted many times. V gene TRBV9 combines with J gene TRBJ2-7, with D possibly matching TRBD1 (5 bases). The CDR3 contains 12 residues. Germline V gene sequence: CDR1 SGDLS, CDR2 YYNGEE. Trimming pared 3 bases from V and 6 bases from J, leaving 10 bases between. CDR3 protein: CASSAGRGEQYF. The DNA of the CDR3 is TGTGCCAGCAGCGCCGGAAGGGGCGAGCAGTACTTC.

The chain carries TRBV7-6 and TRBJ2-2; D might be TRBD1 or TRBD2, each matching 5 bases. This CDR3 has 16 amino acids. Trimming cost V 5 bases and J 8 bases, with 21 bases left between them. Germline loops: CDR1 SGHVS, CDR2 FNYEAQ. CDR3 sequence: CASSPYPTGTWGELFF. CDR3 DNA sequence: TGTGCCAGCAGCCCCTATCCGACGGGGACGTGGGGGGAGCTGTTTTTT.

This clonotype turned up a few times. The rearrangement links TRBV12-3 or TRBV12-4 to TRBJ1-1, with 8 bases that match TRBD1. This CDR3 is 13 amino acids long. The V segment lost 7 bases and the J segment 10 bases; nucleotides outside the gene matches: 11. This CDR3 reads CASTTTGGARAFF. The CDR3 bases are TGTGCCAGCACCACCACAGGGGGTGCGAGAGCTTTCTTT.

V is TRBV12-3 or TRBV12-4 and J is TRBJ2-5, with D maybe TRBD2 (6 bases). The CDR3 runs to 14 residues. V was cut by 4 bases and J by 2 bases, with 11 bases left in between. The CDR3 nucleotides read TGTGCCAGCAGTTGGGGGGAGTCACAAGAGACCCAGTACTTC. Amino acids: CASSWGESQETQYF.

This chain links TRBV11-3 with TRBJ2-6; D is unclear. Germline loops: CDR1 SGHNT, CDR2 YENEEA. V dropped 0 bases and J dropped 6 bases, with 6 bases sitting between them. The CDR3 consists of 14 residues. In DNA form, the CDR3 reads TGTGCCAGCAGCTTAGACGAAGCGGCCAACGTCCTGACTTTC. Protein product: CASSLDEAANVLTF. Looking up the rest from reference TRBV11-3 and TRBJ2-6 gives the full variable domain: EAGVVQSPRYKIIEKKQPVAFWCNPISGHNTLYWYLQNLGQGPELLIRYENEEAVDDSQLPKDRFSAERLKGVDSTLKIQPAELGDSAVYLCASSLDEAANVLTFGAGSRLTVL.

This clonotype was seen a handful of times. CDR3 in amino acids: CASSLTEVGKTQYF. The CDR3 nucleotides read TGTGCCAGCAGCTTGACAGAGGTTGGAAAGACCCAGTACTTC. This chain connects TRBV7-9 to TRBJ2-5, with D perhaps matching TRBD1 (5 bases). The CDR3 has 14 amino acids. V lost 3 bases to trimming and J lost 6 bases, with 14 bases between them. Germline assignment: CDR1 SEHNR and CDR2 FQNEAQ (reference sequence).

This clonotype appeared many times. The chain carries TRBV19 and TRBJ1-2; D is uncertain. CDR1 and CDR2 (germline): LNHDA, SQIVND (reference sequence). V was pared by 3 bases and J by 7 bases, with 15 bases between. The CDR3 extends over 14 amino acids. The CDR3 reads CASSISGRGSGYTF. The CDR3 coding sequence is TGTGCCAGTAGTATCTCGGGCCGGGGAAGTGGCTACACCTTC. The full variable domain, its missing parts supplied by reference TRBV19 and TRBJ1-2, is DGGITQSPKYLFRKEGQNVTLSCEQNLNHDAMYWYRQDPGQGLRLIYYSQIVNDFQKGDIAEGYSVSREKKESFPLTVTSAQKNPTAFYLCASSISGRGSGYTFGSGTRLTVV.

This chain joins TRBV10-3 and TRBJ1-2, with D possibly being TRBD1 (5 bases). The germline V gene encodes CDR1 ENHRY and CDR2 SYGVKD. The CDR3 runs to 15 residues. Trimming left V 10 bases short and J 3 bases short, with 21 bases between. The CDR3 bases are TGTGCCACCTCGGAACGGCAGGGAGTTGACTATGGCTACACCTTC. Protein: CATSERQGVDYGYTF.

V and J are TRBV30 and TRBJ2-5; 8 bases match TRBD1. Germline V gene lookup returns CDR1 GTSNPN and CDR2 SVGIG (reference sequence). The CDR3 runs 13 residues. V lost 3 bases, J lost 3 bases, and 3 bases stayed unmatched. CDR3 nucleotide sequence: TGTGCCTGGAGGACAGGGGAGGAAGAGACCCAGTACTTC. This codes for CAWRTGEEETQYF. Looking up the rest from reference TRBV30 and TRBJ2-5 gives the full variable domain: SQTIHQWPATLVQPVGSPLSLECTVEGTSNPNLYWYRQAAGRGLQLLFYSVGIGQISSEVPQNLSASRPQDRQFILSSKKLLLSDSGFYLCAWRTGEEETQYFGPGTRLLVL.

J is TRBJ2-7 and V is TRBV2, with D unresolved. V dropped 6 bases and J dropped 0 bases, with 15 bases sitting between them. Germline values: CDR1 SNHLY, CDR2 FYNNEI. This CDR3 has 15 amino acids. CDR3 region: CASSSTPESSYEQYF. The CDR3 nucleotides are TGTGCCAGCAGCTCAACCCCGGAAAGCTCCTACGAGCAGTACTTC.

CDR3 region: CARAANTGELFF. Here the CDR3 DNA reads TGTGCCAGGGCGGCGAACACCGGGGAGCTGTTTTTT. The V call is TRBV19, the J call TRBJ2-2; D is unresolved. This CDR3 is built from 12 residues. Looked up from germline, CDR1 is LNHDA and CDR2 is SQIVND (reference sequence). Trimming cost V 9 bases and J 0 bases, with 5 bases left between them.

This clonotype was recorded at least ten times. The CDR3 nucleotides read TGTGCCAGCAGCCCCCCTCGACCGAGACAGGGCTATGGCTACACCTTC. This codes for CASSPPRPRQGYGYTF. The chain couples TRBV7-6 to TRBJ1-2, with 7 bases aligning to TRBD1. The ends lost 5 bases at V and 4 bases at J; junction bases unmatched: 13. The CDR3 totals 16 residues. Germline-derived CDR1 and CDR2 are SGHVS and FNYEAQ.

The V gene is TRBV20-1, the J gene TRBJ2-3, with D hard to call. The V gene lost 0 bases and the J gene lost 2 bases, with 15 bases spanning the gap. This CDR3 is 16 amino acids long. Per germline, CDR1 DFQATT and CDR2 SNEGSKA (reference sequence). CDR3 nucleotides: TGCAGTGCTAGAGATGTAGTCGGTTCTAACACAGATACGCAGTATTTT. The encoded protein is CSARDVVGSNTDTQYF.